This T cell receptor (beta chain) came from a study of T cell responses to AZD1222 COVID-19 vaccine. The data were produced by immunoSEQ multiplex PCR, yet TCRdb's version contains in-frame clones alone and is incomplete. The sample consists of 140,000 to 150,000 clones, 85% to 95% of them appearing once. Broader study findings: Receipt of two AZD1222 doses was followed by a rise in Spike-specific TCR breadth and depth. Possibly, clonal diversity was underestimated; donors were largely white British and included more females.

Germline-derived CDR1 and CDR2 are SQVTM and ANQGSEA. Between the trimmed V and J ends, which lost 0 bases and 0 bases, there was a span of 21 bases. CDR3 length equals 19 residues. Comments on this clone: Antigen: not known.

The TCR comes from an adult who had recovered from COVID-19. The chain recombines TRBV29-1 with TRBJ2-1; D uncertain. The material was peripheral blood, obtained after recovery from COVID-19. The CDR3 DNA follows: TGCAGCGTTGAAGATTCCCGCAGTCCTTCCACACGCTCCTACAATGAGCAGTTCTTC. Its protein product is CSVEDSRSPSTRSYNEQFF.